The next 12 T cell receptor beta chains were all read from a single sample in a study of blood T cells in healthy people across ages. Primers used in a second PCR of roughly 6 to 12 cycles were a sample-barcoded 5' primer and a J-beta primer mix. One entry per CDR3 protein, called by TCRdb with MiXCR from the 5' RACE reads. The data show about 680,000 distinct CDR3 sequences, around half seen once. Sequenced input: blood. The receptors here all came from a woman aged 55-70 years in good health.

In its sample, this clonotype was seen a few times. The V and J genes are TRBV5-1 and TRBJ2-7, with D possibly being TRBD1 or TRBD2 (5 bases each). This CDR3 spans 17 amino acids. Trimming cost V 4 bases and J 1 base, with 21 bases left between them. CDR1 and CDR2 from the germline V gene are SGHRS and YFSETQ. The CDR3 DNA follows: TGCGCCAGCAGCAGGGGCCCCCGAGGGCAGGGATCCTACGAGCAGTACTTC. Its protein product is CASSRGPRGQGSYEQYF.

The V and J genes are TRBV5-1 and TRBJ2-1; maybe TRBD2 (7 bases). This CDR3 contains 22 residues. Trimming stripped 2 bases from V and 4 bases from J, with 34 bases between. Germline V CDR1 and CDR2: SGHRS, YFSETQ. DNA of the CDR3: TGCGCCAGCAGCTTTCACTTACTCCAAAAGAGGGGGGAGGGCCCTCGATACAATGAGCAGTTCTTC. Translation: CASSFHLLQKRGEGPRYNEQFF.

This clonotype was counted between two and nine times. The V call is TRBV4-1, the J call TRBJ2-3; 14 bases match TRBD2. This CDR3 region has 17 residues. Losses at the gene ends were 2 bases for V and 3 bases for J; bases not matched to a gene: 4. CDR1 and CDR2 from the germline V gene are MGHRA and YSYEKL. CDR3 residues: CASSQWGTSGSTDTQYF. Written as DNA, the CDR3 is TGCGCCAGCAGCCAATGGGGGACTAGCGGGAGTACAGATACGCAGTATTTT.

This clonotype was observed a few times. The chain joins TRBV11-3 to TRBJ2-3; D not resolved. The CDR3 sequence is 14 residues long. Germline CDR1 is SGHNT and CDR2 is YENEEA. V gave up 0 bases and J gave up 6 bases, with 10 bases separating them. The CDR3 nucleotides read TGTGCCAGCAGCTTAGACGGAACTGGGGATACGCAGTATTTT. It is translated as CASSLDGTGDTQYF.

The V gene is TRBV28, the J gene TRBJ1-5; tentative D call: TRBD1 (5 bases). The germline V and J ends were trimmed by 5 bases and 0 bases, with 11 bases remaining between them. The CDR3 has 15 amino acids. Germline CDR1 and CDR2: MDHEN and SYDVKM. The CDR3 nucleotides read TGTGCCAGCAGTGTCCGGGGCCATAGCAATCAGCCCCAGCATTTT. Protein sequence: CASSVRGHSNQPQHF. Looking up the rest from reference TRBV28 and TRBJ1-5 gives the full variable domain: DVKVTQSSRYLVKRTGEKVFLECVQDMDHENMFWYRQDPGLGLRLIYFSYDVKMKEKGDIPEGYSVSREKKERFSLILESASTNQTSMYLCASSVRGHSNQPQHFGDGTRLSIL.

In its sample, this clonotype was seen once. The chain recombines TRBV7-3 with TRBJ1-1; D gene uncertain. Germline V gene lookup returns CDR1 SGHTA and CDR2 FQGTGA. The germline V and J ends were trimmed by 2 bases and 11 bases, with 15 bases remaining between them. The CDR3 loop spans 13 amino acids. As DNA, the CDR3 is TGTGCCAGCAGCTTATCCGGGCCCTTAGGCGCTTTCTTT. It codes for CASSLSGPLGAFF.

This clonotype was recorded at least ten times. The chain uses TRBV7-2 and TRBJ1-2; 9 nucleotides align to TRBD1. Losses at the gene ends were 1 base for V and 12 bases for J; bases not matched to a gene: 12. In germline, CDR1 is SGHTA, CDR2 FQGNSA. The CDR3 runs 15 residues. The CDR3 region is CASSLEFGTGKRDTF. CDR3 in DNA: TGTGCCAGCAGCTTAGAGTTCGGGACAGGGAAGAGAGACACCTTC.

The chain is built from TRBV5-1 and TRBJ2-5; 10 nucleotides line up with TRBD1. There are 15 residues in the CDR3. Per the germline V gene, CDR1 is SGHRS and CDR2 is YFSETQ. V lost 3 bases to trimming and J lost 3 bases; unmatched junction nucleotides: 5. CDR3 residues: CASSYLGTGEETQYF. CDR3 nucleotides: TGCGCCAGCAGCTATCTTGGGACAGGGGAAGAGACCCAGTACTTC.

This chain joins TRBV4-3 and TRBJ2-1; 9 bases match TRBD1. V trimming: 2 bases; J trimming: 12 bases; junction bases outside the gene matches: 5. This CDR3 is built from 13 residues. Germline lookup yields CDR1 LGHNA and CDR2 YSLEER. Written as DNA, the CDR3 is TGCGCCAGCAGCCAACACAGGGGGCGTGGGCAGTTCTTC. Translating it yields CASSQHRGRGQFF.

This chain uses TRBV7-2 with TRBJ2-5; 8 nucleotides align to TRBD2. The assigned J gene may be wrong: the sequence end matches TRBJ2-7 better. CDR3 length: 15 residues. Germline V lookup: CDR1 SGHTA, CDR2 FQGNSA. Written as DNA, the CDR3 is TGTGCCAGCAGCTTAGATGGCGGGAGGATCTACGAGCAGTACTTC. Its protein product is CASSLDGGRIYEQYF.

This chain's CDR3 is CASSQAAGGEVLEKLFF. The CDR3 DNA sequence: TGTGCCAGCAGCCAAGCGGCGGGAGGCGAGGTCCTTGAAAAACTGTTTTTT. The V gene is TRBV4-2, the J gene TRBJ1-4; D ambiguous. The V gene's germline CDR1 is LGHNA and CDR2 YNFKEQ. The V gene lost 1 base and the J gene lost 7 bases, with 19 bases spanning the gap. This CDR3 has 17 residues.

Worth noting for this clonotype: Compared with germline, one end of the junction differs, possibly owing to a read error. V usage is TRBV2 and J usage is TRBJ1-1; a possible D gene is TRBD1 (5 bases). The CDR3 is 12 amino acids. Germline V gives CDR1 SNHLY, CDR2 FYNNEI. The CDR3 sequence: CARGVTNAEAFF. The CDR3 bases are TGTGCCAGGGGGGTTACGAACGCTGAAGCTTTCTTT.